This TCR beta chain was sequenced for a study of cytomegalovirus exposure and HLA in healthy donors. Across the study: The 120 validation repertoires, a later analysis reported, used the same platform as the 700 or so repertoires from the first cohort.

Whole-study results and caveats: Investigators reported under 200 TCR beta chains as tied to cytomegalovirus. Cytomegalovirus status, reportedly, was diagnosed with high specificity and sensitivity by the classifier.

Only a few counts were recorded for this clone. Its antigen is still unknown. Assay used: immunoSEQ multiplex PCR; TCRdb lists only in-frame clones, some missing. The data hold roughly 100,000 clones, with around 85% observed a single time. Separate from the 666-subject first cohort was the 120-subject validation cohort, to which the donors belonged. Source material: PBMCs. This TCR derives from a man younger than 30 in good health and CMV-seropositive.

The CDR3 loop reads CASSPGSSGNTIYF. In nucleotides, the CDR3 is TGTGCCAGCTCCCCAGGGAGTTCTGGAAACACCATATATTTT. J is TRBJ1-3 and V is TRBV18; D may be TRBD1 (5 bases). Germline CDR1 and CDR2: KGHSH and LQKENI. V lost 6 bases, J lost 1 base, and 10 bases lay in between. The CDR3 covers 14 residues.